Each of the 25 T cell receptor beta chains below was sequenced from the same sample in a study of OX40 agonist ivuxolimab in advanced cancers. TCRdb's table, derived via immunoSEQ multiplex PCR, lists solely in-frame clones and lacks some. The sample comprises about 79,000 clones, roughly 90% of which are singletons, and approximately 11% rests with the top ten. Here the sequenced sample was CD4+ or CD8+ T cells sorted from blood, taken in a trial of the OX40 agonist ivuxolimab. Receptors were obtained from an adult with an advanced solid tumor such as melanoma, head and neck, liver or kidney cancer.

The rearrangement uses TRBV30 and TRBJ1-1; 10 bases line up with TRBD1. V gave up 4 bases and J gave up 2 bases; unmatched junction bases: 7. This CDR3 is built from 15 residues. Germline V gene sequence: CDR1 GTSNPN, CDR2 SVGIG (reference sequence). CDR3 amino acids: CAWILGTGENTEAFF. In DNA, the CDR3 is TGTGCCTGGATCCTAGGGACAGGGGAAAACACTGAAGCTTTCTTT.

V usage is TRBV6-6 and J usage is TRBJ1-4; weak D call: TRBD1 (5 bases). The germline V and J ends were trimmed by 6 bases and 3 bases, with 14 bases remaining between them. From germline, CDR1 is MNHNY and CDR2 SVGAGI (reference sequence). This CDR3 has 15 residues. The CDR3 here is CASSPLGGPNEKLFF. The CDR3 DNA reads as TGTGCCAGCAGCCCTTTGGGGGGACCTAATGAAAAACTGTTTTTT.

The V call is TRBV15, the J call TRBJ2-7, with D uncertain. V lost 5 bases and J lost 2, with 13 bases in between. The CDR3 totals 14 residues. Germline values: CDR1 LNHNV, CDR2 YYDKDF (reference sequence). CDR3 bases: TGTGCCACCAGCCCCCATTACGAAACCTACGAGCAGTACTTC. The encoded protein is CATSPHYETYEQYF. Full variable domain (outside the CDR3, taken from reference TRBV15 and TRBJ2-7): DAMVIQNPRYQVTQFGKPVTLSCSQTLNHNVMYWYQQKSSQAPKLLFHYYDKDFNNEADTPDNFQSRRPNTSFCFLDIRSPGLGDTAMYLCATSPHYETYEQYFGPGTRLTVT.

This clone is classed as medium-sized. This rearrangement joins TRBV27 to TRBJ1-1, with TRBD1 matching 10 bases. V shed 4 bases and J 7 bases; nucleotides not matched to a gene: 3. The CDR3 loop spans 13 amino acids. Looked up from germline, CDR1 is MNHEY and CDR2 is SMNVEV (reference sequence). The chain's CDR3 is CASSWDRGGEAFF. In DNA, the CDR3 is TGTGCCAGCAGTTGGGACAGGGGCGGTGAAGCTTTCTTT.

This chain's CDR3 is CAISEGRGDNEQFF. The CDR3 region has the DNA TGTGCCATCAGTGAGGGTCGGGGGGACAATGAGCAGTTCTTC. V and J are TRBV10-3 and TRBJ2-1, with 7 nucleotides matching TRBD2. V gave up 2 bases and J gave up 5 bases; unmatched junction bases: 3. The CDR3 sequence is 14 residues long. Germline V lookup: CDR1 ENHRY, CDR2 SYGVKD.

V is TRBV4-1 and J is TRBJ2-2, with D unresolved. Germline CDR1 is MGHRA and CDR2 is YSYEKL. The CDR3 is made up of 13 amino acids. V was trimmed by 1 base and J by 5 bases, leaving 5 bases between them. The CDR3 loop reads CASSQGWTGELFF. The DNA of the CDR3 is TGCGCCAGCAGCCAAGGTTGGACCGGGGAGCTGTTTTTT.

J is TRBJ2-7 and V is TRBV13; D is unresolved. From germline, CDR1 is PRHDT and CDR2 FYEKMQ (reference sequence). This CDR3 region has 12 residues. The V end lost 3 bases, the J end lost 9 bases, and 12 bases lay between the germline ends. The CDR3 nucleotides are TGTGCCAGCAGCTTTACTCCGGATTCGCAGTACTTC. It yields the protein CASSFTPDSQYF.

This clone has a single count. The genes are TRBV5-4 and TRBJ1-3, with TRBD1 as a possible D gene (6 bases). Trimming stripped 4 bases from V and 3 bases from J, with 14 bases between. There are 15 residues in the CDR3. CDR1 is SGHNT and CDR2 is YYREEE in the germline V gene (reference sequence). CDR3 in DNA: TGTGCCAGCAGCCCGGAGGGGGGTAGTGGAAACACCATATATTTT. Encoded protein: CASSPEGGSGNTIYF.

The rearrangement links TRBV27 to TRBJ1-2; 8 nucleotides agree with TRBD1. The germline CDR1 and CDR2 sequences are MNHEY and SMNVEV (reference sequence). The CDR3 runs to 14 residues. Losses at the gene ends were 5 bases for V and 4 bases for J; bases not matched to a gene: 6. The CDR3 region is CASSPAGQVYGYTF. In DNA, the CDR3 is TGTGCCAGCAGTCCCGCGGGACAGGTCTATGGCTACACCTTC.

V usage is TRBV12-5 and J usage is TRBJ2-7; D is undetermined. V lost 6 bases and J 0 bases, leaving 15 bases between the germline ends. The CDR3 length is 15 residues. CDR1 and CDR2 from the germline V gene are LGHNT and FRNRAP. The CDR3 bases are TGTGCTAGTGGCCTTACCGCAGGAATCTCCTACGAGCAGTACTTC. Translation gives CASGLTAGISYEQYF.

The chain carries TRBV5-4 and TRBJ2-5; 10 nucleotides agree with TRBD1. The CDR3 contains 14 residues. V dropped 4 bases and J dropped 2; count of bases not matched to a gene: 2. CDR1 SGHNT and CDR2 YYREEE come from the germline V gene (reference sequence). The CDR3 sequence is CASSRTGGQETQYF. CDR3 coding DNA: TGTGCCAGCAGCCGGACAGGGGGACAAGAGACCCAGTACTTC. Filled out from reference TRBV5-4 and TRBJ2-5, the complete variable domain reads ETGVTQSPTHLIKTRGQQVTLRCSSQSGHNTVSWYQQALGQGPQFIFQYYREEENGRGNFPPRFSGLQFPNYSSELNVNALELDDSALYLCASSRTGGQETQYFGPGTRLLVL.

V is TRBV19 and J is TRBJ2-7; 9 bases agree with TRBD1. The CDR3 extends over 14 amino acids. Germline CDR1 is LNHDA and CDR2 is SQIVND (reference sequence). Trimming took 2 bases from V and 7 from J; bases not matched to a gene: 6. The CDR3 bases are TGTGCCAGTAGTATATCAACAGGGGGCAGAGAGCAGTACTTC. Residues: CASSISTGGREQYF.

The rearrangement links TRBV9 to TRBJ2-7; weak D call: TRBD2 (6 bases). Trimming took 0 bases from V and 1 from J, leaving 11 bases between them. CDR1 and CDR2 (germline): SGDLS, YYNGEE. The CDR3 spans 15 residues. The CDR3: CASSVEPGVSYEQYF. CDR3 in DNA: TGTGCCAGCAGCGTAGAGCCGGGGGTATCCTACGAGCAGTACTTC.

The rearrangement joins TRBV7-9 to TRBJ2-1; perhaps TRBD2 as D (5 bases). The germline gives CDR1 SEHNR, CDR2 FQNEAQ (reference sequence). V lost 5 bases and J lost 7, with 12 bases in between. This CDR3 comprises 13 residues. CDR3 protein: CASSPGGLNEQFF. In nucleotides, the CDR3 is TGTGCCAGCAGCCCTGGCGGGTTGAATGAGCAGTTCTTC.

In its sample, this clone was seen many times. The same CDR3 arises from other DNA sequences in this sample as well. This rearrangement joins TRBV7-9 to TRBJ1-2; D gene unclear. V was shortened by 1 base and J by 5 bases, with 8 bases between the two germline ends. The CDR3 runs 13 residues. The germline V gene encodes CDR1 SEHNR and CDR2 FQNEAQ (reference sequence). This chain's CDR3 is CASSLGTAYGYTF. CDR3 in DNA: TGTGCCAGCAGCTTAGGGACGGCTTATGGCTACACCTTC.

The chain has TRBV27 and TRBJ2-1, with D perhaps TRBD2 (5 bases). The germline V gene encodes CDR1 MNHEY and CDR2 SMNVEV (reference sequence). V was clipped by 0 bases and J by 12 bases, with 9 bases between them. The CDR3 length is 12 residues. CDR3 sequence reads: CASSLSEGGQFF. In nucleotides, the CDR3 is TGTGCCAGCAGTTTATCAGAGGGCGGGCAGTTCTTC.

This rearrangement joins TRBV4-1 to TRBJ1-2; tentative D call: TRBD1 (5 bases). Germline V gives CDR1 MGHRA, CDR2 YSYEKL. The CDR3 runs to 19 residues. V dropped 1 base and J dropped 2 bases, with 23 bases sitting between them. The CDR3 DNA is TGCGCCAGCAGCCAAGTAACGGGGGACGGTCTAAGCGGGAACTATGGCTACACCTTC. Translating gives CASSQVTGDGLSGNYGYTF.

The chain joins TRBV29-1 to TRBJ2-7, with 9 bases identical to TRBD1. The CDR3 has 13 amino acids. Germline CDR1 and CDR2: SQVTM and ANQGSEA. V was pared by 6 bases and J by 4 bases, with 7 bases of the junction left unmatched. This chain's CDR3 is CSVFRQGEYEQYF. DNA for the CDR3: TGCAGCGTCTTTAGACAGGGGGAGTACGAGCAGTACTTC.

The chain employs TRBV4-1 and TRBJ2-7; D is tentatively TRBD1 or TRBD2 (5 bases each). The CDR3 is 13 residues long. The V and J ends lost 0 bases and 4 bases respectively, with 7 bases between them. Per germline, CDR1 MGHRA and CDR2 YSYEKL. The DNA of the CDR3 is TGCGCCAGCAGCCAAGAGAGGGGTTACGAGCAGTACTTC. It encodes CASSQERGYEQYF.

The chain couples TRBV5-4 to TRBJ2-1; D is perhaps TRBD1 or TRBD2 (5 bases each). The CDR3 extends over 16 amino acids. Germline V gene data show CDR1 as SGHNT and CDR2 as YYREEE (reference sequence). Trimming pared 4 bases from V and 6 bases from J, leaving 20 bases between. The CDR3 protein is CASSILIPGTGNEQFF. Written as DNA, the CDR3 is TGTGCCAGCAGCATACTAATCCCGGGGACGGGCAATGAGCAGTTCTTC.

The rearrangement uses TRBV13 and TRBJ1-1; D is undetermined. V shed 5 bases and J shed 2 bases, with 6 bases lying between them. Germline CDR1 reads PRHDT; CDR2 reads FYEKMQ (reference sequence). The CDR3 has 12 residues. In DNA, the CDR3 is TGTGCCAGCAGCCCCGGTAACACTGAAGCTTTCTTT. The encoded protein is CASSPGNTEAFF.

V is TRBV4-1 and J is TRBJ2-7, with D maybe TRBD2 (5 bases). Germline lookup yields CDR1 MGHRA and CDR2 YSYEKL. Trimming cost V 3 bases and J 1 base, with 7 bases left between them. The CDR3 has 13 residues. The CDR3 DNA reads TGCGCCAGCAGCCAGGGGAGTTCCTACGAGCAGTACTTC. This codes for CASSQGSSYEQYF.

The J gene is TRBJ1-5, the V gene TRBV12-5; D is ambiguous. The CDR3 runs 14 residues. Trimming cost V 7 bases and J 7 bases, with 17 bases left between them. Per germline, CDR1 LGHNT and CDR2 FRNRAP. The CDR3 spells CASAYLSSAQPQHF. The CDR3 coding sequence is TGTGCTAGTGCCTACCTGAGCAGCGCGCAGCCCCAGCATTTT. Complete variable domain (other parts from reference TRBV12-5 and TRBJ1-5): DARVTQTPRHKVTEMGQEVTMRCQPILGHNTVFWYRQTMMQGLELLAYFRNRAPLDDSGMPKDRFSAEMPDATLATLKIQPSEPRDSAVYFCASAYLSSAQPQHFGDGTRLSIL.

The chain is built from TRBV10-3 and TRBJ2-7; D remains ambiguous. The length of the CDR3 is 12 residues. From germline, CDR1 is ENHRY and CDR2 SYGVKD. The V and J ends lost 3 bases and 3 bases respectively, with 6 bases between them. The CDR3 protein is CAISESRYEQYF. The CDR3 nucleotides read TGTGCCATCAGTGAAAGCCGCTACGAGCAGTACTTC.

The V gene is TRBV5-5, the J gene TRBJ1-1, with no clear D. This CDR3 region has 16 residues. V lost 3 bases and J 0 bases, leaving 15 bases between the germline ends. In germline, CDR1 is SGHKS, CDR2 YYEKEE (reference sequence). The CDR3 DNA sequence: TGTGCCAGCAGCTCCCCATCGGTACGGCTGAACACTGAAGCTTTCTTT. Encoded protein: CASSSPSVRLNTEAFF.